Sequencing of this T cell receptor beta chain was carried out in a study of tumor-infiltrating lymphocytes in primary liver carcinoma. Across the whole study: Ranging in age from 30 to 69 years, the patients were men and women.

Reverse transcription of 450 to 500 ng total RNA with a constant-region primer produced TCR beta cDNA. ARM-PCR was slightly modified, and three nested multiplex PCR rounds with it gave rise to the TCR beta libraries. Forward primers for TRBV1-TRBV30 and a C-beta reverse primer served the first two PCR rounds, at around 9 cycles each. MiXCR, applied by TCRdb to the multiplex PCR reads, yields one record per CDR3 protein. There are tens of thousands of distinct CDR3 sequences in the sample; over 70% occur only once, and approximately 36% lies in the top ten. The germline V gene has CDR1 SQVTM and CDR2 ANQGSEA. The CDR3 extends over 17 amino acids. Co-extraction yielded RNA and DNA from 20-30 mg of unsorted bulk tissue. There were over 85% viable tumor cells in every single sample of tumor. This clonotype came up a few times. The junction shows a germline mismatch at one end, possibly a read error.

Sequenced sample: liver tumor tissue from sampling region 4. Subset indicated: tumor region T4, right-lateral pole. V usage is TRBV29-1 and J usage is TRBJ2-1; D is perhaps TRBD2 (6 bases). This sequence was found in a woman aged 30 to 39 with primary liver carcinoma and hepatitis B virus infection. CDR3 residues: CSVEGVGGESSYNGQFF. The CDR3 DNA reads as TGCAGCGTTGAAGGGGTCGGCGGGGAGAGCTCCTACAATGGGCAGTTCTTC.